This passage covers 4 T cell receptor beta chains from one sample sequenced in a study of blood T cell repertoires in COVID-19 (dated by TCRdb to 2019 to 2021). The library was generated by the immunoSEQ multiplex PCR assay. TCRdb carries this immuneACCESS record with in-frame sequences only. Its versions omit some clonotypes, under half of them owing to an unresolved V gene in the studies checked, with the rest unexplained. The sample table lists 110,000 to 150,000 clones, approximately 82% of them with a count of one. The ten largest clones capture around 1.5% of the sample. Input material: peripheral blood. These receptors all come from a human donor in a cohort sampled during active COVID-19.

This CDR3 reads CASSPGTSGNTDTQYF. CDR3 in DNA: TGTGCCAGTAGTCCCGGGACTAGCGGGAACACAGATACGCAGTATTTT. This chain connects TRBV19 to TRBJ2-3, with TRBD2 matching over 13 bases. The CDR3 loop spans 16 amino acids. Trimming removed 5 bases from V and 2 bases from J; junction bases left unmatched: 4. Germline V gives CDR1 LNHDA, CDR2 SQIVND (reference sequence).

In regard to this clone: A read error may account for a junction end that differs from germline. This chain links TRBV28 with TRBJ2-7, with a possible D match to TRBD2 (5 bases). The CDR3 sequence is 15 residues long. Germline V gene lookup returns CDR1 MDHEN and CDR2 SYDVKM. CDR3 region: CASNLPATGGYEQYF. The DNA for the CDR3 is TGTGCCAGCAATTTACCAGCGACCGGAGGCTACGAGCAGTACTTC.

The genes are TRBV2 and TRBJ1-1, with 7 positions matching TRBD1. The CDR3 is 13 residues long. Germline V gene sequence: CDR1 SNHLY, CDR2 FYNNEI. With V trimmed by 7 bases and J by 7 bases, 9 bases remained unmatched. CDR3 in DNA: TGTGCCAGCACTGAGGAGGGGGCTGGTGAAGCTTTCTTT. Its translation is CASTEEGAGEAFF.

This clone appeared a few times. The chain is built from TRBV28 and TRBJ1-2, with 8 nucleotides matching TRBD1. Germline trimming cut 5 bases from V and 8 bases from J; bases unmatched to any gene: 10. In germline, CDR1 is MDHEN, CDR2 SYDVKM. The CDR3 consists of 14 residues. The CDR3 DNA sequence: TGTGCCAGCAGTCCGGTGGACAGGGCGGGCGGCTACACCTTC. Amino acids: CASSPVDRAGGYTF.